One sample yielded the 8 T cell receptor beta chains listed below, sequenced in a study of glioma-infiltrating T cells. The iRepertoire nested amplicon-rescue multiplex PCR amplified TCR alpha and beta CDR3s from RNA. TCRdb itself ran the multiplex PCR reads through MiXCR, one entry per CDR3 protein. This sample has about 110,000 distinct CDR3 sequences, with about 25% found just once. Sequencing was carried out using glioma tissue, nonneoplastic brain tissue, or PBMCs (not recorded which). These TCRs come from a human donor with low-grade glioma or glioblastoma, undergoing nonglioma brain surgery, or in good health (not recorded which).

The J gene is TRBJ1-2, the V gene TRBV30; 7 nucleotides line up with TRBD1. Germline V gene lookup returns CDR1 GTSNPN and CDR2 SVGIG (reference sequence). The J segment lost 0 bases and the V segment lost 4 bases, leaving 5 bases of the junction unmatched. This CDR3 contains 14 residues. This CDR3 reads CAWNRGTANYGYTF. The CDR3 nucleotides read TGTGCCTGGAACAGGGGAACGGCTAACTATGGCTACACCTTC.

There are many counts of this clonotype. This chain connects TRBV20-1 to TRBJ2-3; D gene unclear. Trimming stripped 7 bases from V and 2 bases from J, with 16 bases between. The CDR3 runs 14 residues. Germline-derived CDR1 and CDR2 are DFQATT and SNEGSKA (reference sequence). The CDR3 bases are TGCAGTGTAGAGGAGCCCCAATCCACAGATACGCAGTATTTT. This codes for CSVEEPQSTDTQYF.

This clonotype was counted ten times or more. The chain is built from TRBV20-1 and TRBJ1-5; a possible D gene is TRBD1 (6 bases). The CDR3 totals 15 residues. CDR1 and CDR2 from the germline V gene are DFQATT and SNEGSKA (reference sequence). V lost 0 bases to trimming and J lost 1 base, with 10 bases between them. The CDR3 nucleotides read TGCAGTGCTAGAGACGGGACATTAAGCAATCAGCCCCAGCATTTT. It yields the protein CSARDGTLSNQPQHF.

CDR3 in DNA: TGTGCCAGCAGCTCACCTCACGCAATCTATGACCTTGGGAATGAGCAGTTCTTC. It codes for CASSSPHAIYDLGNEQFF. The V call is TRBV14, the J call TRBJ2-1; D call uncertain. Germline assignment: CDR1 SGHDN and CDR2 FVKESK. V was trimmed by 5 bases and J by 7 bases, leaving 27 bases between them. This CDR3 is built from 18 residues.

The chain uses TRBV27 and TRBJ2-1; 9 nucleotides agree with TRBD2. This CDR3 has 14 amino acids. The junction had 8 bases not matched to a gene; V was cut back by 4 bases and J by 10 bases. Germline CDR1 MNHEY, CDR2 SMNVEV (reference sequence). CDR3: CASSYVAGGYEQFF. In DNA, the CDR3 is TGTGCCAGCAGTTATGTGGCGGGAGGGTACGAGCAGTTCTTC.

This clonotype was seen many times. The V call is TRBV6-6, the J call TRBJ1-1; D possibly corresponds to TRBD1 (5 bases). Germline CDR1 is MNHNY and CDR2 is SVGAGI (reference sequence). The ends were cut back, 2 bases at V and 4 bases at J, with 8 bases in the middle. The CDR3 is made up of 13 amino acids. The chain's CDR3 is CASSYKGSTEAFF. For the CDR3, the DNA is TGTGCCAGCAGTTACAAGGGGAGCACTGAAGCTTTCTTT.

The rearrangement uses TRBV9 and TRBJ1-4; possibly TRBD1 for D (6 bases). The CDR3 sequence is 16 residues long. The V end was cut by 2 bases, the J end by 6 bases, with 17 bases between. Germline loops: CDR1 SGDLS, CDR2 YYNGEE. Here the CDR3 reads CASSVLREGGDEKLFF. CDR3 sequence (DNA): TGTGCCAGCAGCGTCCTTCGGGAAGGGGGTGATGAAAAACTGTTTTTT.

A remark on this clonotype: At one end, the junction sequence differs from germline, possibly due to a read error. This chain uses TRBV5-4 with TRBJ2-7; D unclear. This CDR3 has 15 residues. The germline CDR1 and CDR2 sequences are SGHNT and YYREEE (reference sequence). The CDR3, as DNA: TGCGCCAGCAGCCAAGATCAGAAGAGACCCTACGAGCAGTACTTC. It yields the protein CASSQDQKRPYEQYF.